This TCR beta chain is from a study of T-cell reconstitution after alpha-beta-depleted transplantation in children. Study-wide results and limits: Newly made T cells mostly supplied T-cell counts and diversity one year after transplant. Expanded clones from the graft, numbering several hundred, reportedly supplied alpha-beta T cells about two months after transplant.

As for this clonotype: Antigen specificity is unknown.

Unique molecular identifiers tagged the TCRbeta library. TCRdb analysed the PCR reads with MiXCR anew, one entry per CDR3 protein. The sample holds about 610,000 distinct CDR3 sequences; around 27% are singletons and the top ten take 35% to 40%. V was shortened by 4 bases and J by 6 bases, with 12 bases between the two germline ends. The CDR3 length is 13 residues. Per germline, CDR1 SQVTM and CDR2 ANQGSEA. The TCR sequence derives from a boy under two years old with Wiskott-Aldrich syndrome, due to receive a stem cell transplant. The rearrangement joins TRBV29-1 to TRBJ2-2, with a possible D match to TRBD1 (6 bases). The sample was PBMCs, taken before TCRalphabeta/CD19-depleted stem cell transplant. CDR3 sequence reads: CSVATGPPGELFF. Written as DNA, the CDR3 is TGCAGCGTTGCGACAGGTCCCCCCGGGGAGCTGTTTTTT.